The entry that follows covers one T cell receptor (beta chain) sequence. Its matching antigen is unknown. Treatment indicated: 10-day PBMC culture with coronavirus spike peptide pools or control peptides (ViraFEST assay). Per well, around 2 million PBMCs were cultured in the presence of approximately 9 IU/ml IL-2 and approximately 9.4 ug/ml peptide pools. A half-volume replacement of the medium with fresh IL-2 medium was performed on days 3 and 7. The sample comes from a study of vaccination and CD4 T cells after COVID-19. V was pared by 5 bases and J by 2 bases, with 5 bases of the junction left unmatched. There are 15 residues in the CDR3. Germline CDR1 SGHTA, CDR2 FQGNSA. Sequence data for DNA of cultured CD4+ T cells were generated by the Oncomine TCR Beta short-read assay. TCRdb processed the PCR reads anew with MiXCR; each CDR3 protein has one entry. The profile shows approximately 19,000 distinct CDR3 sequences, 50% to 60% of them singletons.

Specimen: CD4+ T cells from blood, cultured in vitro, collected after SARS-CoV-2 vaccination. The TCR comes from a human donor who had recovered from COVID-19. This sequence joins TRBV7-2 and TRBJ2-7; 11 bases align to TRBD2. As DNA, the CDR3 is TGTGCCAGCAGCCCGACTAGCGGGAACGCCTACGAGCAGTACTTC. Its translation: CASSPTSGNAYEQYF.